A selection of T cell receptor beta chains follows, all from one sample in a study of shared clonotypes between healthy human individuals. The protocol was immunoSEQ multiplex PCR, while the TCRdb copy is restricted to in-frame clones and leaves out a portion. The sample records approximately 2,300,000 clones, around 92% being singletons. Sequencing was carried out using naive CD4+ T cells from PBMCs. These receptors were obtained from a man between 18 and 29 years old in good health. Some clones in this sample may be carry-over from other donors' samples. Each CDR3 is given with its conserved first and last residue.

v_gene	CDR3aa
TRBV2	CASRGLLAGVDEQFF
TRBV10-3	CAISGGQSTETQYF
TRBV27	CASSLWAGYLGGANVLTF
TRBV28	CASSFRSNTEAFF
TRBV19	CASSRVGGVVNYGYTF
TRBV28	CASSLIATNEKLFF
TRBV27	CASSFRWGQGNEKLFF
TRBV7-9	CASSARQGDYEQYF
TRBV5-1	CASSQKGQIEQYF
TRBV5-1	CASSFLELSYNEQFF
TRBV29-1	CSTRTDPTDTQYF
TRBV10-3	CAISETTGGTEAFF
TRBV28	CASSSDPRGVTNYGYTF
TRBV28	CASSILDRDGYEQYF
TRBV11-2	CASSLRGGPYEQYF
TRBV6-5	CASSYSRDPTDTQYF
TRBV19	CASSPRQGRGYTF
TRBV5-1	CASSLGSEETQYF
TRBV6-1	CASSELLLRAYEQYF
TRBV28	CAGSQPGVGTEAFF